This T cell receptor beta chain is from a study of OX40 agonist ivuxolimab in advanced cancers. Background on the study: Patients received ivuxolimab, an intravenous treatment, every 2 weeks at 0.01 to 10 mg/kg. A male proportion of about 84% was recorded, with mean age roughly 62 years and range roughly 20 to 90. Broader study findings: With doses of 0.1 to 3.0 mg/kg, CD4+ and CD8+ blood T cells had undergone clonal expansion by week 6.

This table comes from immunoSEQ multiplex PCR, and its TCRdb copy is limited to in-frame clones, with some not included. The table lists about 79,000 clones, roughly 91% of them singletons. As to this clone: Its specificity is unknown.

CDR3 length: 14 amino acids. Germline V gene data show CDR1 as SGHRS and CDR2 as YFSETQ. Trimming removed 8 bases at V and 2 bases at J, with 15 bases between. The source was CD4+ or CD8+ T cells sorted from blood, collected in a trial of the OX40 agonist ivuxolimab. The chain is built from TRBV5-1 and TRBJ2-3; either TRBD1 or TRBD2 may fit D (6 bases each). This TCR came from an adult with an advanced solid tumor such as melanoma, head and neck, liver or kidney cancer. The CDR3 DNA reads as TGCGCCAGTGCGATGGGGGGCCTCACAGATACGCAGTATTTT. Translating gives CASAMGGLTDTQYF.